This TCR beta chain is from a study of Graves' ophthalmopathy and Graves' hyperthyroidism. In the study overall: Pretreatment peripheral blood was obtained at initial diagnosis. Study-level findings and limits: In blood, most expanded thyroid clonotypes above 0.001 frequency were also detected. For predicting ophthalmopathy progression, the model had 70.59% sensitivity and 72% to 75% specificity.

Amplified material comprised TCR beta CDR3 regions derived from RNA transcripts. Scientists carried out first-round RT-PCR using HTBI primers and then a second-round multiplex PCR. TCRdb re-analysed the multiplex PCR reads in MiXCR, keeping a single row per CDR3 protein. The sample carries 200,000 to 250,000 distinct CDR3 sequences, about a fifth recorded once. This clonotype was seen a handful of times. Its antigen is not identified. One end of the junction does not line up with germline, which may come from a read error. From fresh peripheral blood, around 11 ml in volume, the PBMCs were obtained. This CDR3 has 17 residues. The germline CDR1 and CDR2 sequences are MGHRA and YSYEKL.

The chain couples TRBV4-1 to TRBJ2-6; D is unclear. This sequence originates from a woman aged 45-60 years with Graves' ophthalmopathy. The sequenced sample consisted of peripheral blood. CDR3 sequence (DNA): TGCGCCAGCAGCAAAGACGACGGCCCCTCTGGGGCCAACGTCCTGACTTTC. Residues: CASSKDDGPSGANVLTF.